The clone carrying this TCR beta chain was detected only a few times. The antigen is not known. Each CDR3 protein gets one entry after TCRdb re-called the reads with MiXCR. The table includes 750,000 to 950,000 distinct CDR3 sequences, just under 30% detected once. These data come from a study of T cell repertoires in cytomegalovirus infection. Across the study: HLA-B-restricted CMV epitopes that are well studied were used alongside recently identified HLA-C-restricted ones.

Germline V gene data show CDR1 as SGHVS and CDR2 as FNYEAQ. V lost 5 bases to trimming and J lost 8 bases; unmatched junction nucleotides: 13. The CDR3 loop spans 16 amino acids. Whole-study findings and limits: In two of eight donors, the top clonotype was HLA-C-restricted CMV-specific.

This material consisted of cultured CD8+ T cells from PBMCs, taken from culture after CMV antigen stimulation. This sequence was found in a human donor in good health (CMV status not recorded). Some clones in this sample may be carry-over from other donors' samples. The chain employs TRBV7-6 and TRBJ2-1; 9 nucleotides match TRBD1. The CDR3 nucleotides are TGTGCCAGCAGCAAAAACAGGGGGCCCCCCGGGGATGAGCAGTTCTTC. Its protein product is CASSKNRGPPGDEQFF.